This T cell receptor beta chain was observed in a study of cytomegalovirus exposure and HLA in healthy donors. CDR1 is SGHDT, CDR2 YYEEEE, per germline. The CDR3 runs to 14 residues. Trimming left V 3 bases short and J 4 bases short, with 13 bases between. This PCR relied on a set of 60 Vbeta primers and 13 Jbeta primers. Sequencing was performed with immunoSEQ multiplex PCR; in TCRdb, only in-frame clones are kept and a portion is missing. With around 140,000 clones in the sample, the ten largest clones hold approximately 1.7%. Sequencing was carried out using PBMCs. The gene calls are TRBV5-6 and TRBJ1-1, with a tentative D call TRBD1 (6 bases). The origin of this receptor is a man between 18 and 35 years old in good health and CMV-seronegative. The DNA of the CDR3 is TGTGCCAGCAGCTCACAGGGTGCTGGCACTGAAGCTTTCTTT. Amino acid sequence: CASSSQGAGTEAFF.